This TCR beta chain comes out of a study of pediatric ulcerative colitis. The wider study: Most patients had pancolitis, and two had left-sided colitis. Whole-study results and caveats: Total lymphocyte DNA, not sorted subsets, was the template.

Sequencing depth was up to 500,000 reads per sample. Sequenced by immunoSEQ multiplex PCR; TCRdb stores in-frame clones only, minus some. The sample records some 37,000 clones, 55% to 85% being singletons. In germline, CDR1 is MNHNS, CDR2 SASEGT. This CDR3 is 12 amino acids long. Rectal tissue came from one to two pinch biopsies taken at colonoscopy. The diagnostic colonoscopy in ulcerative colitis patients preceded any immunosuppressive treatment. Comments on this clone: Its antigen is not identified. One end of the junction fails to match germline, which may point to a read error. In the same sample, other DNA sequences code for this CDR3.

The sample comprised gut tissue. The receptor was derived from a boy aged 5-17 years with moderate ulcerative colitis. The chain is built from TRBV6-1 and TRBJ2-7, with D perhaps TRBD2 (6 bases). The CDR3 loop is CASSEAGYEQYF. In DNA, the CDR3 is TGTGCCAGCAGCGAAGCGGGTTACGAGCAGTACTTC.